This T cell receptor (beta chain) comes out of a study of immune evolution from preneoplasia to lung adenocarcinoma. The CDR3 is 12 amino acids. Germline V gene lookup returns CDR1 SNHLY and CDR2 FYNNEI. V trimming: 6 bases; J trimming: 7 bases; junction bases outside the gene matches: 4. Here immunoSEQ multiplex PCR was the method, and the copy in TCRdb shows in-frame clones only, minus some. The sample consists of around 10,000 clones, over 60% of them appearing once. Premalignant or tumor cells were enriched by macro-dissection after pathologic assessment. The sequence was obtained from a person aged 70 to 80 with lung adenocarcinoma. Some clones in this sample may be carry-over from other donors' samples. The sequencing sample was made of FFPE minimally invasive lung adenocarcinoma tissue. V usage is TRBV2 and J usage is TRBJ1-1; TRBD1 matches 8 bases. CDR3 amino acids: CASRTGEVEAFF. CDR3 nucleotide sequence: TGTGCCAGCAGGACAGGGGAGGTTGAAGCTTTCTTT. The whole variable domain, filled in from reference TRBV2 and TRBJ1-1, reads EPEVTQTPSHQVTQMGQEVILRCVPISNHLYFYWYRQILGQKVEFLVSFYNNEISEKSEIFDDQFSVERPDGSNFTLKIRSTKLEDSAMYFCASRTGEVEAFFGQGTRLTVV.